The 13 T cell receptor beta chains below come from one sample, sequenced in a study of CD8+ T cells in alopecia areata. Treatment reported: oral pan-JAK inhibitor, 5-10 mg twice daily. Following extraction, RNA underwent reverse transcription to cDNA, which served as the sequencing template. Clones were read by immunoSEQ multiplex PCR, and TCRdb kept only the in-frame ones, dropping some. The sample shows some 190,000 clones, around 64% of them seen only once. The material was CD4+ T cells sorted from blood, obtained around week 50, from a patient treated with tofacitinib. Receptor source: a human donor with alopecia areata.

V gene TRBV15 combines with J gene TRBJ1-2, with D possibly being TRBD1 (5 bases). Germline assignment: CDR1 LNHNV and CDR2 YYDKDF (reference sequence). Trimming left V 0 bases short and J 4 bases short, with 12 bases between. The CDR3 contains 15 residues. DNA of the CDR3: TGTGCCACCAGCAGAGATCCCCTGGGGCCCTATGGCTACACCTTC. Encoded protein: CATSRDPLGPYGYTF.

The chain recombines TRBV9 with TRBJ1-1, with D maybe TRBD1 (5 bases). Germline CDR1 SGDLS, CDR2 YYNGEE. V lost 2 bases to trimming and J lost 1 base, with 9 bases between them. This CDR3 has 14 amino acids. The CDR3 here is CASSVRQQNTEAFF. The CDR3 bases are TGTGCCAGCAGCGTGAGACAGCAGAACACTGAAGCTTTCTTT.

The chain employs TRBV30 and TRBJ1-2; 9 positions match TRBD1. With V trimmed by 7 bases and J by 7 bases, 13 bases remained unmatched. The CDR3 spans 14 residues. Germline V gene lookup returns CDR1 GTSNPN and CDR2 SVGIG (reference sequence). The chain's CDR3 is CALYRTGEAGGYTF. CDR3 DNA sequence: TGTGCCTTGTACCGGACAGGGGAGGCGGGTGGCTACACCTTC.

The chain couples TRBV5-1 to TRBJ1-1, with a possible D match to TRBD1 (6 bases). Germline CDR1 is SGHRS and CDR2 is YFSETQ. The CDR3 extends over 16 amino acids. Trimming cost V 4 bases and J 2 bases, with 18 bases left between them. This chain's CDR3 is CASSTLPLQGNTEAFF. The CDR3 nucleotides read TGCGCCAGCAGCACCCTCCCGCTACAGGGAAACACTGAAGCTTTCTTT.

This CDR3 is CASRNGVGANVLTF. The DNA of the CDR3 is TGTGCCAGCAGAAACGGGGTCGGGGCCAACGTCCTGACTTTC. The chain has TRBV2 and TRBJ2-6; TRBD2 might be the D (5 bases). With 6 bases removed from V and 4 bases from J, the gap between germline ends came to 10 bases. The CDR3 sequence is 14 residues long. Germline values: CDR1 SNHLY, CDR2 FYNNEI.

CDR3 protein: CASSLRTNNEQFF. For the CDR3, the DNA is TGTGCCAGCAGCTTAAGAACGAACAATGAGCAGTTCTTC. This chain joins TRBV7-9 and TRBJ2-1, with D hard to call. With 2 bases removed from V and 5 bases from J, the gap between germline ends came to 7 bases. Germline assignment: CDR1 SEHNR and CDR2 FQNEAQ (reference sequence). The CDR3 covers 13 residues.

V usage is TRBV30 and J usage is TRBJ2-1; no clear D gene. Per the germline V gene, CDR1 is GTSNPN and CDR2 is SVGIG (reference sequence). V dropped 5 bases and J dropped 0 bases, with 8 bases sitting between them. The CDR3 consists of 13 residues. In DNA, the CDR3 is TGTGCCTGGGCGGCCGGCTCCTACAATGAGCAGTTCTTC. Amino acids: CAWAAGSYNEQFF.

The CDR3 region is CASSPGQGLYGYTF. The CDR3 bases are TGCGCCAGCAGCCCGGGACAGGGACTCTATGGCTACACCTTC. J is TRBJ1-2 and V is TRBV5-1, with 9 bases lining up with TRBD1. V trimming: 4 bases; J trimming: 4 bases; junction bases outside the gene matches: 5. The CDR3 loop spans 14 amino acids. Germline V gene sequence: CDR1 SGHRS, CDR2 YFSETQ.

This clone was counted only a few times. The rearrangement links TRBV4-3 to TRBJ2-5; no clear D. Germline V gives CDR1 LGHNA, CDR2 YSLEER. This CDR3 is 14 amino acids long. V lost 0 bases and J 2 bases, leaving 7 bases between the germline ends. The CDR3 DNA follows: TGCGCCAGCAGCCAAGAATGGGGACAAGAGACCCAGTACTTC. Translating it yields CASSQEWGQETQYF.

This clone was seen a handful of times. The gene calls are TRBV2 and TRBJ2-5; D unclear. CDR3 length equals 12 residues. Germline lookup yields CDR1 SNHLY and CDR2 FYNNEI. V lost 5 bases and J lost 5, with 9 bases in between. The CDR3 region is CASSYASETQYF. CDR3 bases: TGTGCCAGCAGTTATGCCTCGGAGACCCAGTACTTC. The full variable domain, in which reference TRBV2 and TRBJ2-5 provide the parts outside the CDR3, is EPEVTQTPSHQVTQMGQEVILRCVPISNHLYFYWYRQILGQKVEFLVSFYNNEISEKSEIFDDQFSVERPDGSNFTLKIRSTKLEDSAMYFCASSYASETQYFGPGTRLLVL.

The chain recombines TRBV15 with TRBJ2-5; perhaps TRBD1 as D (6 bases). V gave up 0 bases and J gave up 5 bases, with 13 bases separating them. From germline, CDR1 is LNHNV and CDR2 YYDKDF (reference sequence). The CDR3 has 15 amino acids. CDR3 sequence: CATSRDLGQGETQYF. Here the CDR3 DNA reads TGTGCCACCAGCAGAGATCTGGGGCAGGGGGAGACCCAGTACTTC.

This clone showed up just a few times. The chain employs TRBV15 and TRBJ2-7; 8 bases are a match to TRBD1. Germline loops: CDR1 LNHNV, CDR2 YYDKDF (reference sequence). This CDR3 comprises 13 residues. V gave up 8 bases and J gave up 7 bases; unmatched junction bases: 10. CDR3 nucleotide sequence: TGTGCCACCGTGGACAGGGAAGGCGGAGAGCAGTACTTC. This codes for CATVDREGGEQYF.

A note on this clone: This sample includes further DNA sequences coding for the same CDR3. The chain carries TRBV5-1 and TRBJ1-1; 8 nucleotides line up with TRBD1. The CDR3 contains 14 residues. V was clipped by 4 bases and J by 1 base; unmatched bases: 3. Germline V lookup: CDR1 SGHRS, CDR2 YFSETQ. This CDR3 is CASSPGTGNTEAFF. The DNA for the CDR3 is TGCGCCAGCAGCCCCGGGACAGGGAACACTGAAGCTTTCTTT.